These 11 T cell receptor beta chains originate from one sample sequenced in a study of control samples from healthy donors and cancer patients. The data were produced by immunoSEQ multiplex PCR, yet TCRdb's version contains in-frame clones alone and is incomplete. Of 150,000 to 200,000 clones listed, about 86% are singletons. Sequenced: blood. These receptors all stem from a man aged 18 to 29 in good health.

The rearrangement uses TRBV3-1 (or the pseudogene TRBV3-2) and TRBJ2-3, with unresolved D. Deletions cut 4 bases from V and 4 bases from J, with 12 bases between. This CDR3 has 14 amino acids. The germline V gene has CDR1 LGHDT and CDR2 YNNKEL (reference sequence). CDR3 nucleotides: TGTGCCAGCAGCCCAGAAGTGTTCTCAGATACGCAGTATTTT. Residues: CASSPEVFSDTQYF.

The chain combines TRBV9 with TRBJ2-3; 15 bases match TRBD2. V shed 3 bases and J 5 bases; nucleotides not matched to a gene: 10. The CDR3 sequence is 18 residues long. Germline V CDR1 and CDR2: SGDLS, YYNGEE. The CDR3 is CASSASTGLAGGIDTQYF. The CDR3 DNA reads as TGTGCCAGCAGCGCCTCAACGGGACTAGCGGGGGGAATAGATACGCAGTATTTT.

The sample holds one count of this clone. The gene calls are TRBV7-8 and TRBJ2-5; D tentatively fits TRBD1 or TRBD2 (5 bases each). The germline V gene encodes CDR1 SGHVS and CDR2 FQNEAQ. Trimming pared 4 bases from V and 4 bases from J, leaving 13 bases between. This CDR3 has 14 residues. The CDR3 nucleotides read TGTGCCAGCAGCTCTAGACTGAGGGGAGAGACCCAGTACTTC. Residues: CASSSRLRGETQYF.

The gene calls are TRBV6-2 or TRBV6-3 and TRBJ2-5; 7 nucleotides agree with TRBD1. V was pared by 2 bases and J by 4 bases, with 10 bases of the junction left unmatched. CDR3 length: 16 amino acids. CDR1 is MNHEY, CDR2 SVGEGT, per germline. CDR3 loop: CASSYPWAEGAETQYF. As DNA, the CDR3 is TGTGCCAGCAGTTACCCTTGGGCCGAGGGGGCAGAGACCCAGTACTTC.

The V gene is TRBV18, the J gene TRBJ1-2, with D unresolved. CDR3 length equals 16 residues. Germline V gene lookup returns CDR1 KGHSH and CDR2 LQKENI. V lost 1 base to trimming and J lost 8 bases, with 20 bases between them. The CDR3 is CASSPRNSGRMGGYTF. The CDR3 DNA sequence: TGTGCCAGCTCACCACGGAACAGTGGTCGTATGGGCGGCTACACCTTC.

The chain combines TRBV5-5 with TRBJ1-5; D unclear. Looked up from germline, CDR1 is SGHKS and CDR2 is YYEKEE (reference sequence). The CDR3 has 13 amino acids. V lost 2 bases to trimming and J lost 5 bases, with 8 bases between them. CDR3 nucleotide sequence: TGTGCCAGCAGCTTAGGTGGGGATCAGCCCCAGCATTTT. Translation gives CASSLGGDQPQHF.

The chain is built from TRBV2 and TRBJ2-1; TRBD1 agrees at 9 bases. CDR1 is SNHLY and CDR2 is FYNNEI in the germline V gene. This CDR3 contains 14 residues. V shed 5 bases, J shed 6 bases, and the junction held 5 bases outside the gene matches. The CDR3 loop reads CASSRDRDRNEQFF. The DNA of the CDR3 is TGTGCCAGCAGTCGGGACAGGGATCGCAATGAGCAGTTCTTC. Filled out from reference TRBV2 and TRBJ2-1, the complete variable domain reads EPEVTQTPSHQVTQMGQEVILRCVPISNHLYFYWYRQILGQKVEFLVSFYNNEISEKSEIFDDQFSVERPDGSNFTLKIRSTKLEDSAMYFCASSRDRDRNEQFFGPGTRLTVL.

The CDR3 sequence is CASSGTWAGRSGANVLTF. The DNA for the CDR3 is TGTGCCAGCAGTGGCACCTGGGCAGGGAGGTCTGGGGCCAACGTCCTGACTTTC. V and J are TRBV6-1 and TRBJ2-6, with D perhaps TRBD2 (6 bases). Trimming cost V 4 bases and J 1 base, with 17 bases left between them. The CDR3 is 18 amino acids. The V gene's germline CDR1 is MNHNS and CDR2 SASEGT.

The V and J genes are TRBV4-1 and TRBJ2-7, with D maybe TRBD2 (5 bases). In germline, CDR1 is MGHRA, CDR2 YSYEKL. The CDR3 consists of 15 residues. V dropped 3 bases and J dropped 5 bases, with 17 bases sitting between them. CDR3: CASSHGKALGDEQYF. The CDR3 bases are TGCGCCAGCAGCCACGGGAAGGCCTTGGGCGACGAGCAGTACTTC.

The chain is built from TRBV15 and TRBJ1-3; TRBD1 might be the D (5 bases). There are 15 residues in the CDR3. Germline V gives CDR1 LNHNV, CDR2 YYDKDF (reference sequence). V lost 0 bases to trimming and J lost 4 bases, with 10 bases between them. CDR3 DNA: TGTGCCACCAGCAGAGATCAAGGGGTGGGAAACACCATATATTTT. As protein: CATSRDQGVGNTIYF.

This chain's CDR3 is CASSEPDRGDGYTF. CDR3 coding DNA: TGTGCCAGCAGTGAACCGGACAGGGGTGATGGCTACACCTTC. The chain recombines TRBV28 with TRBJ1-2, with 9 nucleotides matching TRBD1. V lost 5 bases, J lost 6 bases, and 7 bases stayed unmatched. The CDR3 spans 14 residues. The V gene's germline CDR1 is MDHEN and CDR2 SYDVKM.